The T cell receptor beta chain under discussion was sequenced for a study of T cells in Graves' hyperthyroidism and ophthalmopathy (dated by TCRdb to the late 2010s). Regarding the study in general: Peripheral blood was sampled at the time of initial diagnosis, prior to any treatment. To identify distinguishing TCR V-J signatures, a discovery cohort of about a hundred patients was used, comprising 43 with Graves' ophthalmopathy and 57 with stable Graves' hyperthyroidism. Prospective prediction of ophthalmopathy was tested in an independent validation cohort consisting of some 19 hyperthyroidism patients and some 15 patients who later progressed to ophthalmopathy. For training and testing, the 100 or so patients in the discovery cohort were randomly divided in a 7:3 ratio. In addition, the study compared T-cell repertoires in thyroid tissue and in blood from roughly six Graves' hyperthyroidism patients. Once sampling was done, hyperthyroidism patients were given methimazole at a starting dose of 30 mg daily, whereas ophthalmopathy patients were given high-dose intravenous methylprednisolone. TCR Vbeta CDR3 sequencing of fewer than 150 peripheral blood samples (under 45 ophthalmopathy, 75 to 80 hyperthyroidism and roughly 17 progressor patients) is reported in the paper. Study-wide findings and limitations: Sample size was not statistically predetermined, and blinding of investigators to group allocation was not performed. In cross-validation, a model built on a 13 V-J signature told ophthalmopathy apart from stable hyperthyroidism with roughly 87% sensitivity and 81% to 82% specificity, and in testing the same model reached 80%/75%. Most expanded thyroid clonotypes (frequency above 0.001) were also detected in blood, suggesting blood repertoires may reflect thyroid immune responses. In validation, progression to ophthalmopathy was predicted by the model with roughly 71% sensitivity and about 72% specificity, a median of approximately 6.5 months before onset.

Stable Graves' hyperthyroidism was defined as no progression to ophthalmopathy during 18 months of follow-up. The hyperthyroidism patients were between 18 and 65 years old and newly diagnosed, with a disease duration of less than 2 months. The study excluded patients with uncontrolled infections, other autoimmune diseases, pregnancy or lactation. Diagnoses were established on the basis of clinical symptoms, serum thyroxine and TRAb, thyroid ultrasound, and orbital computed tomography. PBMCs were separated from roughly 10 ml of fresh peripheral blood using Ficoll-Paque density gradient centrifugation. Total RNA was extracted with Trizol reagent, and quality was checked on an Agilent 2100 Bioanalyzer. At least ten counts were recorded for this clonotype. This receptor's antigen is unknown. Within one base of it there is no much larger clone, and no base qualities were kept. Amplification of TCR beta CDR3 regions was carried out from RNA transcripts. For the first round of RT-PCR on the TCR CDR3, the HTBI primer set was used together with the Qiagen OneStep RT-PCR kit. Libraries were constructed in a second round of multiplex PCR, after which size selection and purification were carried out. The libraries were sequenced on an Illumina HiSeq2000 using paired-end 100 bp reads. Processing in the source paper ran as follows. SOAPnuke was used to process the raw data, with reads discarded if the reads contained adapters or uncalled bases, had a mean Phred below 15, or lacked an exact constant-primer or identifier match. COPE v1.2.5 was used to merge high-quality paired reads, and clonotypes were defined as unique nucleotide sequences. MiTCR v1.1 was used to align clonotypes to the IMGT TRBV, TRBD and TRBJ reference segments. Only V-J combinations with frequency above 0.0001, covering about 99% of repertoires, were analysed. The TCS score was defined as F50 (clonal expansion) divided by E x V (chaos), with BLOSUM62-based TCRdist calculated between CDR3 peptides within each V-J. Welch's t-statistics and random forest reduced fewer than 550 V-J features to 13, which were used in a naive Bayes classifier (R e1071). The public sequencing data were trimmed at Q25 with fastp and processed into clonotypes with MiXCR by TCRdb, which kept only in-frame beta chains. Here each entry gathers all rows of one CDR3 protein and keeps the most common genes and DNA. V and J calls and clone size were set by TCRdb, not the authors. This sample holds more than 450,000 distinct CDR3 sequences; around 15% were observed only once. 14% of the sample rests with the top ten.

V is trimmed back by 6 bases and J by 1 base, and the junction contains 6 bases that no gene match accounts for. The germline V gene (reference sequence) yields DFQATT for CDR1 and SNEGSKA for CDR2. From cysteine to phenylalanine, the CDR3 is 14 amino acids long. The sequence is cut down to CDR3 DNA, 42 bases in frame from base 1. The sample consisted of blood. The clonotype originates from a woman aged 40 to 49 with Graves' hyperthyroidism. The rearrangement combines TRBV20-1 with TRBJ2-7; TRBD1 fits 10 bases in the junction. The nucleotides are TGCAGTGCCACGACAGGGGGCGCGTCCTACGAGCAGTACTTC. This is translated as CSATTGGASYEQYF.